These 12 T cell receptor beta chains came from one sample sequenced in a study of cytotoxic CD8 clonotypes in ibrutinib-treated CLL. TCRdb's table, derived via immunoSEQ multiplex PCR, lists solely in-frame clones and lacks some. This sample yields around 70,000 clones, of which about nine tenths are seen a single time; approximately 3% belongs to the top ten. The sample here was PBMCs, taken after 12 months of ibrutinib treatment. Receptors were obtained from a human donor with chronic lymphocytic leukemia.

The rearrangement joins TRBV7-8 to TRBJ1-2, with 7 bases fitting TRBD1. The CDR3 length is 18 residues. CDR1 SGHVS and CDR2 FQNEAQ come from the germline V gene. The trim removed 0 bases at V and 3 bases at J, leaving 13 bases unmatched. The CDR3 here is CASSLAPDRVPIHYGYTF. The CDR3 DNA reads TGTGCCAGCAGCTTAGCGCCTGACAGGGTCCCGATCCACTATGGCTACACCTTC.

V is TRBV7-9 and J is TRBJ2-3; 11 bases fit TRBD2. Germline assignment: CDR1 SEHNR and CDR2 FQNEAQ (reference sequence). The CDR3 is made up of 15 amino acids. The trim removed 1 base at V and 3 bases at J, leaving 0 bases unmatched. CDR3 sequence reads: CASSLVAGGTDTQYF. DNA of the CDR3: TGTGCCAGCAGCTTAGTAGCGGGAGGGACAGATACGCAGTATTTT.

This CDR3 reads CASSHVQGGTEAFF. CDR3 DNA: TGTGCCAGCAGCCATGTACAGGGAGGCACTGAAGCTTTCTTT. V usage is TRBV9 and J usage is TRBJ1-1; D is perhaps TRBD1 (6 bases). The CDR3 consists of 14 residues. Per germline, CDR1 SGDLS and CDR2 YYNGEE. V was shortened by 4 bases and J by 4 bases, with 14 bases between the two germline ends.

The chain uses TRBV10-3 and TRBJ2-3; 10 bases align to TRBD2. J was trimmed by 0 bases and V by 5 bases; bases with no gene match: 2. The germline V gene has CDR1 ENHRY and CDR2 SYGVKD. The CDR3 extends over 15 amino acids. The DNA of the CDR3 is TGTGCCATCAGTTCGACTAGCGGGAGCACAGATACGCAGTATTTT. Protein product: CAISSTSGSTDTQYF.

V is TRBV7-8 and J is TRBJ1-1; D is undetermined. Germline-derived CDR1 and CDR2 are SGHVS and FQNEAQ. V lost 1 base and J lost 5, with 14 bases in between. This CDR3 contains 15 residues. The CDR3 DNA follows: TGTGCCAGCAGCTTAGAGAGAAATTTTGGGACTGAAGCTTTCTTT. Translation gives CASSLERNFGTEAFF.

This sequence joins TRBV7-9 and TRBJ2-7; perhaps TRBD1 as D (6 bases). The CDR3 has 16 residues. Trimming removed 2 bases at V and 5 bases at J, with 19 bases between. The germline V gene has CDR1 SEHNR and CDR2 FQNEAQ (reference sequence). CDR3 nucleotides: TGTGCCAGCAGCTTATCAACCGGGACAAAGATACACGAGCAGTACTTC. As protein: CASSLSTGTKIHEQYF. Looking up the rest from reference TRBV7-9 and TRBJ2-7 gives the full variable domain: DTGVSQNPRHKITKRGQNVTFRCDPISEHNRLYWYRQTLGQGPEFLTYFQNEAQLEKSRLLSDRFSAERPKGSFSTLEIQRTEQGDSAMYLCASSLSTGTKIHEQYFGPGTRLTVT.

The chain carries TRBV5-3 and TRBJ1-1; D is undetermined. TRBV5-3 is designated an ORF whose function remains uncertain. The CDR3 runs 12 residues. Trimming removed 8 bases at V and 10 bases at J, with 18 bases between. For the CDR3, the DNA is TGTGCCAGCAGCCGAGGACCCAAGAGAGCTTTCTTT. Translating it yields CASSRGPKRAFF.

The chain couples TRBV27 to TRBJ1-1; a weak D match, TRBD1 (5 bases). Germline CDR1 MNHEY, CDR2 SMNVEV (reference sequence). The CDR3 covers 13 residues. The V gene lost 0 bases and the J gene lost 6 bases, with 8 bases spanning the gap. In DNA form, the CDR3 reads TGTGCCAGCAGTTTATCAGGGGTCGCTGAAGCTTTCTTT. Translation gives CASSLSGVAEAFF.

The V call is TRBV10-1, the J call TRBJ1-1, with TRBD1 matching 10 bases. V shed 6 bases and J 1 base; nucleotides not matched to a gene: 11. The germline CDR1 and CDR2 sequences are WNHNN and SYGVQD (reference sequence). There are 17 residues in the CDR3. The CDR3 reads CASRDVDRGHRNTEAFF. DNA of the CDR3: TGCGCCAGCAGGGATGTAGACAGGGGGCACAGGAACACTGAAGCTTTCTTT.

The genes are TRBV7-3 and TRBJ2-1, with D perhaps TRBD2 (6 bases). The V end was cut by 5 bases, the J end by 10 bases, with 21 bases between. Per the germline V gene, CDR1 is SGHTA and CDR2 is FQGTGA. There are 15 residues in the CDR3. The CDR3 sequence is CASSSLAGRLKEQFF. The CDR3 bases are TGTGCCAGCAGCAGCCTGGCGGGGCGATTAAAGGAGCAGTTCTTC.

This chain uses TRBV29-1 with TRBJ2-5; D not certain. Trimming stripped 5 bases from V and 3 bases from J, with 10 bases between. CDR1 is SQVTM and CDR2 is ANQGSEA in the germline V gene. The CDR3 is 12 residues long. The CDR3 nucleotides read TGCAGCGTTCCCCGCGCCGAAGAGACCCAGTACTTC. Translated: CSVPRAEETQYF.

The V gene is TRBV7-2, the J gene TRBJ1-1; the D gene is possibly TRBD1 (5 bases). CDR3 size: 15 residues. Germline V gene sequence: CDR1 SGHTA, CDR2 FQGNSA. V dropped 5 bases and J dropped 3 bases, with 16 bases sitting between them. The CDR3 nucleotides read TGTGCCAGCAGCCCCGAGGGGAGCGGGTACACTGAAGCTTTCTTT. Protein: CASSPEGSGYTEAFF.